Below are 16 T cell receptor beta chains sequenced from a single sample in a study of identical twins. In TCRdb, the 5' RACE reads were re-called with MiXCR into one record per CDR3 protein. The data hold some 97,000 distinct CDR3 sequences, with about 5.6% observed a single time. The sequencing input was memory T cells sorted from blood. These receptor sequences come from a woman aged 50 to 60 in good health.

This clonotype was counted at least ten times. V gene TRBV20-1 combines with J gene TRBJ2-3; 7 positions match TRBD2. The CDR3 loop spans 15 amino acids. The V segment lost 4 bases and the J segment 1 base; nucleotides outside the gene matches: 8. Germline V gene data show CDR1 as DFQATT and CDR2 as SNEGSKA (reference sequence). CDR3 nucleotide sequence: TGCAGTGCTAAGAGAAGCACTAGCGGCACAGATACGCAGTATTTT. Residues: CSAKRSTSGTDTQYF.

This clonotype showed up just a few times. The rearrangement uses TRBV7-8 and TRBJ1-2; D remains unclear. The CDR3 runs 17 residues. Germline V gene data show CDR1 as SGHVS and CDR2 as FQNEAQ. Trimming left V 5 bases short and J 5 bases short, with 24 bases between. As DNA, the CDR3 is TGTGCCAGCAGCCCACGGCGAATCCTTCAGGAGGGTTATGGCTACACCTTC. Protein product: CASSPRRILQEGYGYTF.

Ten or more counts support this clonotype. The V gene is TRBV20-1, the J gene TRBJ2-5, with 8 positions matching TRBD1. Germline V gene lookup returns CDR1 DFQATT and CDR2 SNEGSKA (reference sequence). Trimming cost V 5 bases and J 7 bases; bases outside gene matches: 12. The CDR3 covers 14 residues. For the CDR3, the DNA is TGCAGTGCTCTCCGGGACAGGAGTGCGAGGACCCAGTACTTC. This gives the protein CSALRDRSARTQYF.

This clonotype appeared many times. The CDR3 spells CASSQETGYGEKLFF. The CDR3 region has the DNA TGCGCCAGCAGCCAAGAGACAGGGTACGGTGAAAAACTGTTTTTT. The rearrangement joins TRBV4-1 to TRBJ1-4; TRBD1 aligns across 7 bases. The CDR3 loop spans 15 amino acids. V shed 0 bases, J shed 7 bases, and the junction held 5 bases outside the gene matches. Looked up from germline, CDR1 is MGHRA and CDR2 is YSYEKL.

This clonotype was seen ten or more times. The chain is built from TRBV20-1 and TRBJ2-5; the D is unclear. The CDR3 loop spans 12 amino acids. Trimming stripped 1 base from V and 5 bases from J, with 8 bases between. Germline V gene data show CDR1 as DFQATT and CDR2 as SNEGSKA (reference sequence). The CDR3 sequence: CSARVREETQYF. The CDR3 coding sequence is TGCAGTGCTAGAGTCCGAGAGGAGACCCAGTACTTC.

This clonotype came up a few times. V is TRBV24-1 and J is TRBJ1-4, with D perhaps TRBD1 (5 bases). Trimming took off 9 bases at V and 2 bases at J, with 15 bases between the two ends. The CDR3 has 15 amino acids. Germline V lookup: CDR1 KGHDR, CDR2 SFDVKD. The CDR3 loop reads CATSPGTGTNEKLFF. The CDR3 DNA sequence: TGTGCCACCTCCCCGGGGACGGGTACTAATGAAAAACTGTTTTTT.

In this sample, this clonotype turned up many times. This sequence joins TRBV5-1 and TRBJ1-1, with D perhaps TRBD1 (5 bases). CDR3 length: 14 residues. The germline V gene encodes CDR1 SGHRS and CDR2 YFSETQ. V was trimmed by 2 bases and J by 3 bases, leaving 11 bases between them. In DNA, the CDR3 is TGCGCCAGCAGCTTAATCAGCAGGGACACTGAAGCTTTCTTT. Translation: CASSLISRDTEAFF.

This clonotype was observed at least ten times. The chain uses TRBV29-1 and TRBJ2-5; the D call may be TRBD1 or TRBD2 (7 bases each). The CDR3 has 15 amino acids. The V and J ends lost 7 bases and 3 bases respectively, with 21 bases between them. Germline V lookup: CDR1 SQVTM, CDR2 ANQGSEA. Written as DNA, the CDR3 is TGCAGCGCCAACAGGGGAGGGGCGCGAGAAGAGACCCAGTACTTC. Translating it yields CSANRGGAREETQYF.

The gene calls are TRBV9 and TRBJ2-2; D ambiguous. V was cut by 4 bases and J by 7 bases, with 8 bases left in between. Germline CDR1 is SGDLS and CDR2 is YYNGEE. The CDR3 spans 12 residues. The CDR3 reads CASSPVDGELFF. CDR3 in DNA: TGTGCCAGCAGCCCGGTGGACGGGGAGCTGTTTTTT.

The chain is built from TRBV15 and TRBJ1-2, with TRBD1 matching over 12 bases. V gave up 5 bases and J gave up 5 bases; unmatched junction bases: 12. This CDR3 spans 17 amino acids. Germline V CDR1 and CDR2: LNHNV, YYDKDF (reference sequence). In nucleotides, the CDR3 is TGTGCCACCAGCGAGAGGGGACAGGGGGCGCAACTGTATGGCTACACCTTC. It encodes CATSERGQGAQLYGYTF.

CDR3 coding DNA: TGTGCCAGCAGCTTGTGGCAGGGGGCTAACAATGAGCAGTTCTTC. Translation: CASSLWQGANNEQFF. The chain combines TRBV7-9 with TRBJ2-1; the match to TRBD1 covers 8 bases. Per the germline V gene, CDR1 is SEHNR and CDR2 is FQNEAQ (reference sequence). The ends lost 3 bases at V and 5 bases at J; junction bases unmatched: 6. The CDR3 has 15 residues.

This clonotype was recorded at least ten times. This chain connects TRBV24-1 to TRBJ2-7; D may be TRBD2 (5 bases). The CDR3 loop spans 17 amino acids. Germline V lookup: CDR1 KGHDR, CDR2 SFDVKD. The germline V and J ends were trimmed by 4 bases and 2 bases, with 20 bases remaining between them. Here the CDR3 reads CATSETPRTSGAYEQYV. CDR3 DNA: TGTGCCACCAGTGAAACCCCTAGAACGAGCGGAGCCTACGAGCAGTACGTC.

This clonotype was detected many times. The chain combines TRBV12-3 or TRBV12-4 with TRBJ2-2, with a tentative D call TRBD2 (5 bases). This CDR3 contains 15 residues. Trimming left V 2 bases short and J 7 bases short, with 14 bases between. CDR3 residues: CASSLTGNVDGELFF. The CDR3 DNA reads TGTGCCAGCAGTTTAACCGGGAATGTGGACGGGGAGCTGTTTTTT.

This clonotype was seen only a few times. V usage is TRBV5-4 and J usage is TRBJ1-2; D is perhaps TRBD1 (6 bases). The germline CDR1 and CDR2 sequences are SGHNT and YYREEE (reference sequence). V lost 0 bases, J lost 4 bases, and 10 bases lay in between. The CDR3 extends over 14 amino acids. The CDR3 is CASSLAGQSYGYTF. In DNA, the CDR3 is TGTGCCAGCAGCTTGGCCGGACAGAGCTATGGCTACACCTTC.

V is TRBV2 and J is TRBJ1-4; weak D call: TRBD1 (6 bases). There are 14 residues in the CDR3. Germline V CDR1 and CDR2: SNHLY, FYNNEI. Trimming removed 6 bases from V and 7 bases from J, with 15 bases in between. In nucleotides, the CDR3 is TGTGCCAGCAGCCGAGGGGGGCCAGGTGAAAAACTGTTTTTT. It is translated as CASSRGGPGEKLFF.

In this sample, this clonotype turned up a few times. The J gene is TRBJ2-7, the V gene TRBV6-1; 9 bases are a match to TRBD1. Losses at the gene ends were 6 bases for V and 5 bases for J; bases not matched to a gene: 11. This CDR3 has 15 residues. The germline V gene has CDR1 MNHNS and CDR2 SASEGT. The CDR3: CASRPGTGYSNEQYF. DNA for the CDR3: TGTGCCAGCAGACCCGGGACAGGGTATAGTAACGAGCAGTACTTC.